The rows below give T cell receptor beta chains drawn from one sample of a study of cytomegalovirus exposure and HLA in healthy donors. The data were produced by immunoSEQ multiplex PCR, yet TCRdb's version contains in-frame clones alone and is incomplete. This table holds approximately 150,000 clones, approximately 72% found once. Sequencing was carried out using PBMCs. All receptors derive from a man aged 40-49 years in good health and CMV-seronegative. Both conserved end residues are part of each CDR3. Each record gives: V gene, clone size, J gene, D gene, CDR3 DNA, CDR3 protein. A D gene is named only where the DNA matches it firmly. Some rows mark clone size as missing; the rest say once, few, many or name a class of expanded clone.

V gene: TRBV5-1
clone size: NA
J gene: TRBJ2-7
D gene: NA
CDR3 DNA: TGCGCCAGCAGCATCCTCGGGGATAGCGAGCAGTACTTC
CDR3 protein: CASSILGDSEQYF

V gene: TRBV14
clone size: NA
J gene: TRBJ1-5
D gene: NA
CDR3 DNA: TGTGCCAGCAGCCAAGATATAGGGGATAGCAATCAGCCCCAGCATTTT
CDR3 protein: CASSQDIGDSNQPQHF

V gene: TRBV1
clone size: NA
J gene: TRBJ2-7
D gene: NA
CDR3 DNA: TGCACCAGCAGCCAAGATCAAAGCGGGGTCTCCTACGAGCAGTACTTC
CDR3 protein: CTSSQDQSGVSYEQYF

V gene: TRBV10-3
clone size: NA
J gene: TRBJ2-7
D gene: TRBD1
CDR3 DNA: TGTGCCATCAGCGCAGACAGGGGGCGCGAGCAGTACTTC
CDR3 protein: CAISADRGREQYF

V gene: TRBV28
clone size: NA
J gene: TRBJ1-2
D gene: TRBD1
CDR3 DNA: TGTGCCAGCAGTAAACAGGGGGCTCTTGGCTACACCTTC
CDR3 protein: CASSKQGALGYTF

V gene: TRBV27
clone size: NA
J gene: TRBJ1-5
D gene: TRBD1
CDR3 DNA: TGTGCCAGCAGTTTACCTAAGGGGGCATCCATTCAGCCCCAGCATTTT
CDR3 protein: CASSLPKGASIQPQHF

V gene: TRBV30
clone size: NA
J gene: TRBJ2-1
D gene: TRBD2
CDR3 DNA: TGTGCCTGGAGTTCTGGGACTAGCGGGAGTGAGCAGTTCTTC
CDR3 protein: CAWSSGTSGSEQFF

V gene: TRBV7-9
clone size: NA
J gene: TRBJ1-2
D gene: TRBD1
CDR3 DNA: TGTGCCAGCAGCTTTGGGACAGGGCCCTATGGCTACACCTTC
CDR3 protein: CASSFGTGPYGYTF

V gene: TRBV27
clone size: once
J gene: TRBJ2-7
D gene: NA
CDR3 DNA: TGTGCCAGCAGTTTACGGGTCGGGGAACCTACCTACGAGCAGTACTTC
CDR3 protein: CASSLRVGEPTYEQYF

V gene: TRBV29-1
clone size: NA
J gene: TRBJ2-3
D gene: NA
CDR3 DNA: TGCAGCTCACCAGCGGGTAACACAGATACGCAGTATTTT
CDR3 protein: CSSPAGNTDTQYF

V gene: TRBV10-2
clone size: NA
J gene: TRBJ2-1
D gene: NA
CDR3 DNA: TGCGCCAGCAGTGAGCTTCGCTCCTACAATGAGCAGTTCTTC
CDR3 protein: CASSELRSYNEQFF

V gene: TRBV27
clone size: once
J gene: TRBJ2-3
D gene: TRBD2
CDR3 DNA: TGTGCCAGCAGTTTTGGACTAGCGGGGAGCACAGATACGCAGTATTTT
CDR3 protein: CASSFGLAGSTDTQYF

V gene: TRBV4-1
clone size: NA
J gene: TRBJ1-1
D gene: TRBD1
CDR3 DNA: TGCGCCAGCAGCACCCTCGGTTCCCGGACAGGGCGCCTTATGAACACTGAAGCTTTCTTT
CDR3 protein: CASSTLGSRTGRLMNTEAFF

V gene: TRBV5-6
clone size: NA
J gene: TRBJ1-2
D gene: TRBD1
CDR3 DNA: TGTGCCAGCAGCCCGGACAGGGACTATGGCTACACCTTC
CDR3 protein: CASSPDRDYGYTF

V gene: TRBV25-1
clone size: NA
J gene: TRBJ2-1
D gene: TRBD1
CDR3 DNA: TGTGCCAGCATAGCCCCCGGGACAGGGGGGCACAATGAGCAGTTCTTC
CDR3 protein: CASIAPGTGGHNEQFF

V gene: TRBV18
clone size: NA
J gene: TRBJ1-6
D gene: NA
CDR3 DNA: TGTGCCAGCTCACCATACTCTGCACCGAGCTCCTATAATTCACCCCTCCACTTT
CDR3 protein: CASSPYSAPSSYNSPLHF

V gene: TRBV2
clone size: NA
J gene: TRBJ2-2
D gene: TRBD1
CDR3 DNA: TGTGCCAGCAGGGACAGGGTGCCCGGGGAGCTGTTTTTT
CDR3 protein: CASRDRVPGELFF